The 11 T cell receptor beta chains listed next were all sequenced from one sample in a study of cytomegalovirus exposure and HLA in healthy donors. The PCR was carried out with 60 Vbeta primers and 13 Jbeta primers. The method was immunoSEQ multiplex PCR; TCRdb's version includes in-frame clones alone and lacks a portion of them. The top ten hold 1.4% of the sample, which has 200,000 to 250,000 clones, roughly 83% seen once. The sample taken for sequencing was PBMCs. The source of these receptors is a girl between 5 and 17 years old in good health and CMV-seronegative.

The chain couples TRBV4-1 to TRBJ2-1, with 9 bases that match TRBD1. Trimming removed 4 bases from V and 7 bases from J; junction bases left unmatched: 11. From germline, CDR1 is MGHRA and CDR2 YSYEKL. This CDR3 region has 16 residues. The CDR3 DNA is TGCGCCAGCAGCCGATCCGGGACAGGGACGATTAATGAGCAGTTCTTC. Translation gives CASSRSGTGTINEQFF.

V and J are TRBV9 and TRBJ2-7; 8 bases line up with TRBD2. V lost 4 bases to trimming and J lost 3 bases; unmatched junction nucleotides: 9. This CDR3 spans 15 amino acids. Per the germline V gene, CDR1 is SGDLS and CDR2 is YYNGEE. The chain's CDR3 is CASSSGGAGGYEQYF. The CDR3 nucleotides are TGTGCCAGCAGCTCAGGCGGGGCGGGAGGCTACGAGCAGTACTTC. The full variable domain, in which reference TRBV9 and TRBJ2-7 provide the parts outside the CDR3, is DSGVTQTPKHLITATGQRVTLRCSPRSGDLSVYWYQQSLDQGLQFLIQYYNGEERAKGNILERFSAQQFPDLHSELNLSSLELGDSALYFCASSSGGAGGYEQYFGPGTRLTVT.

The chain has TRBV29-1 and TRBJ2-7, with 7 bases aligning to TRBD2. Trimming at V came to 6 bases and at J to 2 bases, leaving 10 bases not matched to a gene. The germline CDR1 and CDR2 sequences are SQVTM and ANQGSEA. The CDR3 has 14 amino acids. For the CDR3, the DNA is TGCAGCGTCGCGCAACTAGCGCCAGCCTACGAGCAGTACTTC. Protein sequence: CSVAQLAPAYEQYF.

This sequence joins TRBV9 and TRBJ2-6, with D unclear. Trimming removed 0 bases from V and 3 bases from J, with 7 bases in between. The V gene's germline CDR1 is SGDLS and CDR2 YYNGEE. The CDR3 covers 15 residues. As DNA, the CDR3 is TGTGCCAGCAGCGTAGTGGAGTATGGGGCCAACGTCCTGACTTTC. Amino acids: CASSVVEYGANVLTF.

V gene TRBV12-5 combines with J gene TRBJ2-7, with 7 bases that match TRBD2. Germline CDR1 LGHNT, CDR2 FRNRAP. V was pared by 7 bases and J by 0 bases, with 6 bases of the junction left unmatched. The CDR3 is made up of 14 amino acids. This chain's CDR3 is CASVPAGDSYEQYF. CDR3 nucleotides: TGTGCTAGTGTCCCCGCGGGAGACTCCTACGAGCAGTACTTC.

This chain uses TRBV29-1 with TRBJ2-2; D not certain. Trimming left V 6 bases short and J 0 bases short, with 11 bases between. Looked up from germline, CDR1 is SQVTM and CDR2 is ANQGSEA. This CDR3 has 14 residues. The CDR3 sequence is CSVTPASNTGELFF. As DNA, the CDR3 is TGCAGCGTCACACCCGCCTCGAACACCGGGGAGCTGTTTTTT.

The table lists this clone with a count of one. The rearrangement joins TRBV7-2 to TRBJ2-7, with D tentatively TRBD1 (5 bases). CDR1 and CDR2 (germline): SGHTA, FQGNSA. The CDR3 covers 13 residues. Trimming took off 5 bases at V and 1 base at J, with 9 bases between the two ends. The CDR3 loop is CASSRGHSYEQYF. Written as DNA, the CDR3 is TGTGCCAGCAGCCGAGGACATTCCTACGAGCAGTACTTC.

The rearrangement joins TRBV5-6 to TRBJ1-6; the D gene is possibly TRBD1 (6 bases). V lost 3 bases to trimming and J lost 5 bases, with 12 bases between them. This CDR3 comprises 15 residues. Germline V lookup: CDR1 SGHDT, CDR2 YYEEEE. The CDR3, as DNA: TGTGCCAGCAGCTCCTACCACAGGGATAATTCACCCCTCCACTTT. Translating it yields CASSSYHRDNSPLHF.

The CDR3 loop reads CASSMGLAAEQYF. The CDR3 region has the DNA TGTGCCAGTAGTATGGGACTAGCGGCCGAGCAGTACTTC. This rearrangement joins TRBV19 to TRBJ2-7; 11 bases are a match to TRBD2. V shed 3 bases, J shed 6 bases, and the junction held 1 base outside the gene matches. CDR1 and CDR2 (germline): LNHDA, SQIVND (reference sequence). The CDR3 loop spans 13 amino acids.

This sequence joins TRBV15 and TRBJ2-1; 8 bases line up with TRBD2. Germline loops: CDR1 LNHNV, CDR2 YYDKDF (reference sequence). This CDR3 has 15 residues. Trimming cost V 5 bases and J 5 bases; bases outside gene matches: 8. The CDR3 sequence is CATSGSGSGHNEQFF. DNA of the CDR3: TGTGCCACCAGCGGAAGCGGGAGTGGCCACAATGAGCAGTTCTTC.

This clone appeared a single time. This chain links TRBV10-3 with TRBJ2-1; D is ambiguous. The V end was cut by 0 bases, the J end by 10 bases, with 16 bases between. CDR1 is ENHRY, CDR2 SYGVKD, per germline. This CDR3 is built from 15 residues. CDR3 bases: TGTGCCATCAGTGAGTCCCGCCCCCCCACATGGGAGCAGTTCTTC. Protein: CAISESRPPTWEQFF.